This T cell receptor beta chain was documented in a study of shared clonotypes between healthy human individuals. Study-wide context: CD4 naive and CD4 memory each took three plates per donor, while CD8 naive took two and CD8 memory one. Study-wide results and caveats: Naive subsets usually exceeded memory subsets in estimated richness.

CDR3 length: 16 residues. Trimming removed 6 bases from V and 0 bases from J, with 15 bases in between. CDR1 is SEHNR and CDR2 is FQNEAQ in the germline V gene (reference sequence). About 30,000 T cell genomes (around 0.2 ug DNA) went into each sorted-subset replicate. The authors' processing: Because ImmunoSEQ provided only junction sequences with no quality scores, the filtering differed. The repertoire was sequenced with immunoSEQ multiplex PCR; TCRdb's copy has only in-frame clones and lacks some. That table supplies the V and J calls and clone size; D and trimming were determined from the DNA. This sample yields about 590,000 clones, of which around 95% are seen a single time; about 0.11% belongs to the top ten. Concerning this clone itself: As yet, its antigen is unknown.

Naivety among CD8 cells was defined by CD45RO negativity and positive CCR7 selection, thereby excluding terminally differentiated effector memory CD45RA+ cells. Specimen: naive CD8+ T cells sorted from blood. The sequence was obtained from a woman under 40 in good health. V usage is TRBV7-9 and J usage is TRBJ2-1; D is undetermined. The CDR3 DNA reads TGTGCCAGCAGGGCAGGTGGCTTTAGCTCCTACAATGAGCAGTTCTTC. Amino acids: CASRAGGFSSYNEQFF.